This T cell receptor (beta chain) was captured by sequencing in a study of blood T cell repertoires in COVID-19. Overall study context: The study drew acute and convalescent COVID-19 samples from the United States, Italy and Spain.

This table comes from immunoSEQ multiplex PCR, and its TCRdb copy is limited to in-frame clones, with some not included. The data show 60,000 or so clones, with around four fifths seen just once and 3.5% held by the top ten. The CDR3 spans 15 residues. CDR1 and CDR2 (germline): ENHRY, SYGVKD. V was clipped by 4 bases and J by 1 base, with 11 bases between them. The sequence derives from a man aged 55 to 69 with acute or convalescent COVID-19. Sequenced input: peripheral blood. This chain uses TRBV10-3 with TRBJ1-3, with D perhaps matching TRBD1 (6 bases). The CDR3 spells CAISAQGQSGNTIYF. Written as DNA, the CDR3 is TGTGCCATCAGTGCGCAGGGGCAATCTGGAAACACCATATATTTT.